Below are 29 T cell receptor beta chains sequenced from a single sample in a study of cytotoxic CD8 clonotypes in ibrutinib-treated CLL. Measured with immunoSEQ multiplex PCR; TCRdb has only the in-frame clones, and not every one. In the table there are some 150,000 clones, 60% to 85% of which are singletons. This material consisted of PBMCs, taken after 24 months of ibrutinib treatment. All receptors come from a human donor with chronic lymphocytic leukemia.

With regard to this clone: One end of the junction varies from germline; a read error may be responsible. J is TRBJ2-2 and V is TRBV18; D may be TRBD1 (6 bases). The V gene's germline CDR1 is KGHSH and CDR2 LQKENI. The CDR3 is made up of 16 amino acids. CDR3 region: CASSPQGGTGTGELFF. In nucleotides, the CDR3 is TGTGCCAGCTCCCCACAGGGCGGCACGGGCACCGGGGAGCTGTTTTTT.

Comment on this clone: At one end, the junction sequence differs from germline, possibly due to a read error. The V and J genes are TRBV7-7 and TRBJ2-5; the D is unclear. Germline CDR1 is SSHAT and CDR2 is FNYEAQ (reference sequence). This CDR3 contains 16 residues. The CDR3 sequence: CASSPPTWRVGETQYF. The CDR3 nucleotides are TGTGCTAGCAGCCCCCCCACTTGGAGAGTGGGAGAGACCCAGTACTTC.

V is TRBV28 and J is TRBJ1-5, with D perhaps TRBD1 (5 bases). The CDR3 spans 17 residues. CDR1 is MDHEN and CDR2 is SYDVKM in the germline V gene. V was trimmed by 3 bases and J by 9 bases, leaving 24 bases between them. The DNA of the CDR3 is TGTGCCAGCAGTTTCCCGGCCGGGGGACTCCCCTTCTGGCCCCAGCATTTT. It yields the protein CASSFPAGGLPFWPQHF.

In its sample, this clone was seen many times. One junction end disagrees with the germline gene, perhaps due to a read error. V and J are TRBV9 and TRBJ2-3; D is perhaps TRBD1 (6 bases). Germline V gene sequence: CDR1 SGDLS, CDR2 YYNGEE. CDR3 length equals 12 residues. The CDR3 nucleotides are TGTGCCAGCAGCGCTTGGGGGCAGGGCCAACATTTT. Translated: CASSAWGQGQHF.

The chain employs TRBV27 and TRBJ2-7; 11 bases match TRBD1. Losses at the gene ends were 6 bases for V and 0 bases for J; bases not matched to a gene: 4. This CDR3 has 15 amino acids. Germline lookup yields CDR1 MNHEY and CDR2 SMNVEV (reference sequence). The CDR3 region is CASSLGTGGSYEQYF. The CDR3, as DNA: TGTGCCAGCAGCTTGGGGACAGGGGGCTCCTACGAGCAGTACTTC.

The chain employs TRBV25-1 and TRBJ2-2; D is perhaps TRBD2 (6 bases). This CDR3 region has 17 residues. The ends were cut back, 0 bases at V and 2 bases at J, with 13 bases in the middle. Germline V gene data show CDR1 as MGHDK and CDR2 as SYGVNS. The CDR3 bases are TGTGCCAGCAGTGAATATTTGGGGGGACCAAACACCGGGGAGCTGTTTTTT. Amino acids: CASSEYLGGPNTGELFF.

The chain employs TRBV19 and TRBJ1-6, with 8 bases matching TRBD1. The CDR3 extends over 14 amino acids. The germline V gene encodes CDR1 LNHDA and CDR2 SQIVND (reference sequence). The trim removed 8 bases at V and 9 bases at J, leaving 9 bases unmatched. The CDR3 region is CASGGQDIGSPLHF. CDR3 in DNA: TGTGCCAGTGGGGGACAGGACATAGGTTCACCCCTCCACTTT.

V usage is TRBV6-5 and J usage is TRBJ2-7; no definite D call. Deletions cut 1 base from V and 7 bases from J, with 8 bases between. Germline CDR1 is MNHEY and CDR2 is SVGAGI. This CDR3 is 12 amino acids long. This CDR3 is CASSYYAGEQYF. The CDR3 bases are TGTGCCAGCAGTTACTACGCCGGGGAGCAGTACTTC.

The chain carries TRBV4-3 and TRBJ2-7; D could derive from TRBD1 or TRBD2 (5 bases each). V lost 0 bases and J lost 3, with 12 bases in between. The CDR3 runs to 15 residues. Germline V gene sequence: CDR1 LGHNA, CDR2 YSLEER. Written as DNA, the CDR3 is TGCGCCAGCAGCCAAGATGGGACCAACAACTACGAGCAGTACTTC. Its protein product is CASSQDGTNNYEQYF.

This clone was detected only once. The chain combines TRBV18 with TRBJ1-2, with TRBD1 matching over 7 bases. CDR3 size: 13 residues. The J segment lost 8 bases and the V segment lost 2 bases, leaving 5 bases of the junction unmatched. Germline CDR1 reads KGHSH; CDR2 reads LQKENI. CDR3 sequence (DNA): TGTGCCAGCTCACCAAGGGGACAGACCGGCTACACCTTC. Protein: CASSPRGQTGYTF.

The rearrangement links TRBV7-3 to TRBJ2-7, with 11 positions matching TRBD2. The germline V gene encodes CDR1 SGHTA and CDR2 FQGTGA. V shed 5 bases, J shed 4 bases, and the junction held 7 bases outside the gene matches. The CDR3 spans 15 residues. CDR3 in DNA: TGTGCCAGCAGCAAGGGGGCTAGCGGGAGGTACGAGCAGTACTTC. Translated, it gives CASSKGASGRYEQYF.

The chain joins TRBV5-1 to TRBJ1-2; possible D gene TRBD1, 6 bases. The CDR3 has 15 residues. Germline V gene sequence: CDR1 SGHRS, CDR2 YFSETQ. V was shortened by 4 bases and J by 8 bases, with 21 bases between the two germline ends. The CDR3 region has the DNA TGCGCCAGCAGCCCCCCGGTTGCGGGGGCCGAGGGCTACACCTTC. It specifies CASSPPVAGAEGYTF.

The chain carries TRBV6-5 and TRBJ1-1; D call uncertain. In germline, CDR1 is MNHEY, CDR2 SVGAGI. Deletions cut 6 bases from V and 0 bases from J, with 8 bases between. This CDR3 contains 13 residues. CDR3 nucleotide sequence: TGTGCCAGCAGAACGACGATGAACACTGAAGCTTTCTTT. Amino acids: CASRTTMNTEAFF.

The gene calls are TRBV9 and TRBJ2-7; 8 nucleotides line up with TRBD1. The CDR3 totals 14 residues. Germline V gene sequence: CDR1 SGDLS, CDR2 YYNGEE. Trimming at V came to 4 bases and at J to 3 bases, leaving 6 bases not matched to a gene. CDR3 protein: CASSPRTGNYEQYF. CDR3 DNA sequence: TGTGCCAGCAGCCCGCGGACAGGGAACTACGAGCAGTACTTC. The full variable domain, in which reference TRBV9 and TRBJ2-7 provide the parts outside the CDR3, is DSGVTQTPKHLITATGQRVTLRCSPRSGDLSVYWYQQSLDQGLQFLIQYYNGEERAKGNILERFSAQQFPDLHSELNLSSLELGDSALYFCASSPRTGNYEQYFGPGTRLTVT.

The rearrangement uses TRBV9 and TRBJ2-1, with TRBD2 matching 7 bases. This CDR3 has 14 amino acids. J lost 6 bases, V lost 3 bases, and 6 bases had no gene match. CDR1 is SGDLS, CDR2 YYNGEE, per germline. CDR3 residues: CASSGAGVINEQFF. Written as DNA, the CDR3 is TGTGCCAGCAGCGGGGCGGGAGTTATCAATGAGCAGTTCTTC.

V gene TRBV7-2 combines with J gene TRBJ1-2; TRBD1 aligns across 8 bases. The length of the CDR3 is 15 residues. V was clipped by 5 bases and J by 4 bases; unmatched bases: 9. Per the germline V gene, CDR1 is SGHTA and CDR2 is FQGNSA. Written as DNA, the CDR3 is TGTGCCAGCAGCCGCGACAGGGGCCCGGGCTATGGCTACACCTTC. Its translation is CASSRDRGPGYGYTF.

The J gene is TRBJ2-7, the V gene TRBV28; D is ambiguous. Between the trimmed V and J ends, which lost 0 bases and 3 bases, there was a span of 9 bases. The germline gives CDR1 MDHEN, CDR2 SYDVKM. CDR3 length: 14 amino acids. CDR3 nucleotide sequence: TGTGCCAGCAGTTTATGGGCCAGGAACTACGAGCAGTACTTC. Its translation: CASSLWARNYEQYF.

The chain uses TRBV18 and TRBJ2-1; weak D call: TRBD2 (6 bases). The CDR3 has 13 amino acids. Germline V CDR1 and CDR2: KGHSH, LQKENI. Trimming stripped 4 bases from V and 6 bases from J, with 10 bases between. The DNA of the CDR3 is TGTGCCAGCTCACGGGCGGGGCCCAATGAGCAGTTCTTC. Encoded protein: CASSRAGPNEQFF.

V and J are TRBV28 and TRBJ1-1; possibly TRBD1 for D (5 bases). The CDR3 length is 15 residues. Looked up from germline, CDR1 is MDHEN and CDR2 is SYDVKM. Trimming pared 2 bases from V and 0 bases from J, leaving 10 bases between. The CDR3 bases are TGTGCCAGCAGTTTAGGAGGGGACCTGAACACTGAAGCTTTCTTT. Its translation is CASSLGGDLNTEAFF.

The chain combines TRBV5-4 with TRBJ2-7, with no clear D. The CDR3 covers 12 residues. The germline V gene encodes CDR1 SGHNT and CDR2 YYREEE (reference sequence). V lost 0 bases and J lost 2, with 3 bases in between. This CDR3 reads CASSLEPYEQYF. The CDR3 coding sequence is TGTGCCAGCAGCTTGGAGCCCTACGAGCAGTACTTC.

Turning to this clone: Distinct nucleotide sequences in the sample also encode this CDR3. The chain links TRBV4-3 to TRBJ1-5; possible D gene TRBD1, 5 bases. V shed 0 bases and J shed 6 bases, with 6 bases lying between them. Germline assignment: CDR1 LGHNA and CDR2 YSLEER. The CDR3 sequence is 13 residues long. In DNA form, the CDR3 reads TGCGCCAGCAGCCAAGAGGGGGGTCAGCCCCAGCATTTT. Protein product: CASSQEGGQPQHF.

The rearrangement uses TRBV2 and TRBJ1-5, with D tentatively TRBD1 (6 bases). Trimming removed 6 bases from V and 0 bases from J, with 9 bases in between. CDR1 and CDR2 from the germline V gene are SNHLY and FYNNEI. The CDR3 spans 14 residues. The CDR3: CASRGDTSNQPQHF. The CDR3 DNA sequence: TGTGCCAGCAGGGGGGACACTAGCAATCAGCCCCAGCATTTT.

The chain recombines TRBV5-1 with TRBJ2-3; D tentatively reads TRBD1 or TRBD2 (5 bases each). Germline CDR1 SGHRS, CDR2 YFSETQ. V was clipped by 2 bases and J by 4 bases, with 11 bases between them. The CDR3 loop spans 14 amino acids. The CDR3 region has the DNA TGCGCCAGCAGCTTCGCTAGAGGGGCAGATACGCAGTATTTT. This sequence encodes CASSFARGADTQYF.

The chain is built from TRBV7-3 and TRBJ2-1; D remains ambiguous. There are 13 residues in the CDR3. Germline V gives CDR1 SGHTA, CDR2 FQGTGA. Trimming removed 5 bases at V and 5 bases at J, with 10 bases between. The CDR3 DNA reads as TGTGCCAGCAGCCCCAGTCCCGACAATGAGCAGTTCTTC. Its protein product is CASSPSPDNEQFF. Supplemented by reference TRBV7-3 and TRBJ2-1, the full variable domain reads GAGVSQTPSNKVTEKGKYVELRCDPISGHTALYWYRQSLGQGPEFLIYFQGTGAADDSGLPNDRFFAVRPEGSVSTLKIQRTERGDSAVYLCASSPSPDNEQFFGPGTRLTVL.

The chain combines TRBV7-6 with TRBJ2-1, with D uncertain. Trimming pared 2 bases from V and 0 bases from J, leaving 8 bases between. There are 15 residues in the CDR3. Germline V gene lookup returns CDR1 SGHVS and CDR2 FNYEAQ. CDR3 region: CASSLRAISYNEQFF. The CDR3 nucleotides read TGTGCCAGCAGCTTACGGGCCATCTCCTACAATGAGCAGTTCTTC.

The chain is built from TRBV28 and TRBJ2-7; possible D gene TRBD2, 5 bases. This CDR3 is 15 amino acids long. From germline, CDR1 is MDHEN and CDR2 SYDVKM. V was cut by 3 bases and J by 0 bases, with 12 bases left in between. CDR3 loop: CASSLGSAGSYEQYF. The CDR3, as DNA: TGTGCCAGCAGTTTGGGGTCCGCGGGCTCCTACGAGCAGTACTTC.

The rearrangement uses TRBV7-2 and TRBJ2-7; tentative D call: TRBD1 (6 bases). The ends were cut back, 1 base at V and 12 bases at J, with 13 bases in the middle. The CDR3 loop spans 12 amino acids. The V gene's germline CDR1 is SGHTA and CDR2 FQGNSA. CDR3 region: CASSLGGPGRYF. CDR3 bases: TGTGCCAGCAGCTTAGGGGGGCCGGGGAGGTACTTC.

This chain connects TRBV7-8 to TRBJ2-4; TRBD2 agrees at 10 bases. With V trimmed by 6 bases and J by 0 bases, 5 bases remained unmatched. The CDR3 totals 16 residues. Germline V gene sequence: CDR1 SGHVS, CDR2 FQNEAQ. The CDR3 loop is CASSPSGGLAKNIQYF. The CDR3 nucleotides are TGTGCCAGCAGTCCTAGCGGGGGCCTAGCCAAAAACATTCAGTACTTC.

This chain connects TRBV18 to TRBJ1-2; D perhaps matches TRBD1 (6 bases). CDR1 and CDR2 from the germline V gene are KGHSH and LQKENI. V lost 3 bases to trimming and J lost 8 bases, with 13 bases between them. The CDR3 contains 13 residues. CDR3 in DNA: TGTGCCAGCTCACCCACCGGGGGGCGAGGCTACACCTTC. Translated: CASSPTGGRGYTF.